This T cell receptor (beta chain) is from a study of cytomegalovirus exposure and HLA in healthy donors. The germline V gene has CDR1 SGHRS and CDR2 YFSETQ. The CDR3 covers 19 residues. Trimming at V came to 7 bases and at J to 3 bases, leaving 14 bases not matched to a gene. In the PCR, 60 Vbeta and 13 Jbeta primers were used. Sequencing was performed with immunoSEQ multiplex PCR; in TCRdb, only in-frame clones are kept and a portion is missing. The sample consists of about 270,000 clones, roughly 70% of them appearing once. V and J are TRBV5-1 and TRBJ2-2, with 14 bases that match TRBD2. The receptor was derived from a female donor in good health and CMV-seronegative. The material sequenced was PBMCs. The CDR3 spells CASSPGRLAGGPYTGELFF. CDR3 in DNA: TGCGCCAGCTCCCCCGGGCGACTAGCGGGAGGGCCTTACACCGGGGAGCTGTTTTTT.